Below, 21 T cell receptor beta chains from the same sample are listed, as sequenced in a study of beta chain features in type 1 diabetes. Study-wide points: People with Type 1 diabetes carried modestly yet significantly shorter TCRB CDR3s in all four CD4+ subsets.

No antigens are known for them. cDNA synthesis used the whole RNA isolate, giving expressed TCRB sequences. Here immunoSEQ multiplex PCR was the method, and the copy in TCRdb shows in-frame clones only, minus some. The sample shows 50,000 or so clones, under 55% of them seen only once. The sequencing input was Tregs from blood. The receptors stem from a man aged 25 to 40 with type 1 diabetes.

This clone was detected only a few times. The chain carries TRBV5-4 and TRBJ2-3; 10 bases are a match to TRBD2. This CDR3 spans 16 amino acids. J lost 6 bases, V lost 1 base, and 8 bases had no gene match. CDR1 and CDR2 from the germline V gene are SGHNT and YYREEE (reference sequence). The CDR3 region is CASSLWLAGGVDTQYF. Written as DNA, the CDR3 is TGTGCCAGCAGCTTGTGGTTAGCGGGAGGAGTGGATACGCAGTATTTT.

There are a few counts of this clone. The CDR3 region has the DNA TGCAGCGTTGAACTGCCCATACTCAGGGGGAGGAAATACAATGAGCAGTTCTTC. As protein: CSVELPILRGRKYNEQFF. The chain uses TRBV29-1 and TRBJ2-1; tentative D call: TRBD1 (7 bases). V shed 2 bases and J shed 4 bases, with 24 bases lying between them. Per germline, CDR1 SQVTM and CDR2 ANQGSEA. The CDR3 loop spans 18 amino acids.

The chain employs TRBV25-1 and TRBJ2-3, with D possibly being TRBD2 (5 bases). The ends were cut back, 8 bases at V and 6 bases at J, with 18 bases in the middle. CDR1 and CDR2 (germline): MGHDK, SYGVNS. The CDR3 consists of 14 residues. The CDR3 reads CASGRRGSSDTQYF. CDR3 coding DNA: TGTGCCAGCGGACGAAGAGGGAGTAGTGATACGCAGTATTTT.

This chain connects TRBV5-1 to TRBJ2-1; 7 bases fit TRBD2. J was trimmed by 9 bases and V by 1 base; bases with no gene match: 10. The CDR3 length is 15 residues. CDR1 is SGHRS, CDR2 YFSETQ, per germline. CDR3 in amino acids: CASSLLGGGPSEQFF. DNA of the CDR3: TGCGCCAGCAGCTTGCTGGGGGGAGGGCCGAGTGAGCAGTTCTTC.

This clone has only a few counts. The J gene is TRBJ1-2, the V gene TRBV19; D might be TRBD1 (6 bases). CDR1 LNHDA and CDR2 SQIVND come from the germline V gene (reference sequence). CDR3 length: 13 residues. The V and J ends lost 5 bases and 6 bases respectively, with 13 bases between them. CDR3 bases: TGTGCCAGTAGTCCCCGCAGGGGAGATGGCTACACCTTC. Encoded protein: CASSPRRGDGYTF.

The table lists this clone with a few counts. The chain couples TRBV7-3 to TRBJ1-2; D remains ambiguous. V dropped 2 bases and J dropped 0 bases, with 10 bases sitting between them. CDR3 length equals 15 residues. The germline V gene encodes CDR1 SGHTA and CDR2 FQGTGA. CDR3 amino acids: CASSLDGATNYGYTF. As DNA, the CDR3 is TGTGCCAGCAGCTTAGATGGAGCGACTAACTATGGCTACACCTTC.

The gene calls are TRBV7-2 and TRBJ2-3; 12 bases line up with TRBD2. Trimming took 1 base from V and 6 from J; bases not matched to a gene: 5. Per germline, CDR1 SGHTA and CDR2 FQGNSA. This CDR3 spans 16 amino acids. CDR3 nucleotides: TGTGCCAGCAGCTTAGTGCTAGCGGGAGGGAGTGATACGCAGTATTTT. This gives the protein CASSLVLAGGSDTQYF.

The chain recombines TRBV15 with TRBJ2-5; weak D call: TRBD1 (6 bases). The CDR3 spans 15 residues. Germline values: CDR1 LNHNV, CDR2 YYDKDF (reference sequence). V was shortened by 1 base and J by 5 bases, with 14 bases between the two germline ends. CDR3 in amino acids: CATSRAGALHETQYF. The CDR3 region has the DNA TGTGCCACCAGCAGAGCAGGGGCGCTCCACGAGACCCAGTACTTC.

This rearrangement joins TRBV5-1 to TRBJ2-2; D is undetermined. The CDR3 has 14 residues. Germline V lookup: CDR1 SGHRS, CDR2 YFSETQ. V gave up 7 bases and J gave up 0 bases, with 10 bases separating them. In nucleotides, the CDR3 is TGCGCCAGCCAAGACACCCCGAACACCGGGGAGCTGTTTTTT. This encodes CASQDTPNTGELFF.

This clone has a handful of counts. V and J are TRBV19 and TRBJ1-1; D ambiguous. This CDR3 region has 13 residues. CDR1 and CDR2 (germline): LNHDA, SQIVND (reference sequence). V lost 3 bases and J lost 8, with 13 bases in between. DNA of the CDR3: TGTGCCAGTAGTATGAGCCGGGATACGGAAGCTTTCTTT. This codes for CASSMSRDTEAFF.

The rearrangement uses TRBV6-5 and TRBJ2-2; TRBD1 aligns across 8 bases. The CDR3 covers 14 residues. The V gene's germline CDR1 is MNHEY and CDR2 SVGAGI. Trimming took 4 bases from V and 5 from J; bases not matched to a gene: 3. The CDR3 DNA follows: TGTGCCAGCAGTTCTCAGGGGGCGACCGGGGAGCTGTTTTTT. Translating gives CASSSQGATGELFF.

This clone was counted between two and nine times. The chain combines TRBV7-9 with TRBJ1-1; no definite D call. Germline CDR1 is SEHNR and CDR2 is FQNEAQ (reference sequence). V shed 3 bases and J shed 10 bases, with 15 bases lying between them. This CDR3 region has 13 residues. The CDR3 loop is CASSLQSPSGAFF. The CDR3 DNA reads as TGTGCCAGCAGCTTGCAGTCGCCAAGTGGAGCTTTCTTT.

This clone has only a few counts. The chain combines TRBV30 with TRBJ2-7; D possibly corresponds to TRBD2 (6 bases). CDR3 length: 17 residues. V gave up 2 bases and J gave up 4 bases, with 24 bases separating them. Germline CDR1 and CDR2: GTSNPN and SVGIG (reference sequence). The CDR3 sequence: CAWSMPKVAGRVYEQYF. In DNA, the CDR3 is TGTGCCTGGAGTATGCCGAAGGTTGCGGGACGGGTATACGAGCAGTACTTC.

The chain carries TRBV19 and TRBJ2-7; 7 positions agree with TRBD1. Germline V gene sequence: CDR1 LNHDA, CDR2 SQIVND (reference sequence). With 6 bases clipped from V and 1 base from J, the junction kept 12 bases outside the gene matches. The CDR3 is 16 residues long. The CDR3: CASSIPGRQGSYEQYF. In DNA form, the CDR3 reads TGTGCCAGTAGCATCCCGGGAAGACAGGGATCCTACGAGCAGTACTTC.

This clone came up a few times. The V call is TRBV7-2, the J call TRBJ2-7; TRBD1 matches at 12 bases. The CDR3 runs to 16 residues. V lost 5 bases, J lost 6 bases, and 11 bases stayed unmatched. Germline loops: CDR1 SGHTA, CDR2 FQGNSA. CDR3 loop: CASSPWAGQGAGEQYF. DNA for the CDR3: TGTGCCAGCAGCCCGTGGGCGGGACAGGGGGCGGGCGAGCAGTACTTC.

This clone was picked up a small number of times. V is TRBV29-1 and J is TRBJ2-3; TRBD1 matches at 9 bases. V shed 6 bases and J 2 bases; nucleotides not matched to a gene: 3. This CDR3 has 13 residues. CDR1 is SQVTM and CDR2 is ANQGSEA in the germline V gene. The CDR3 sequence: CSVGTGLTDTQYF. For the CDR3, the DNA is TGCAGCGTCGGGACAGGGCTCACAGATACGCAGTATTTT.

This rearrangement joins TRBV27 to TRBJ2-3, with 7 bases lining up with TRBD2. CDR3 length: 15 residues. Germline V gene lookup returns CDR1 MNHEY and CDR2 SMNVEV (reference sequence). The trim removed 5 bases at V and 5 bases at J, leaving 10 bases unmatched. DNA of the CDR3: TGTGCCAGCAGTGGGGAGGGACGGCCACGAGATACGCAGTATTTT. Its protein product is CASSGEGRPRDTQYF.

This CDR3 reads CASSGEEGNEQFF. The CDR3 DNA follows: TGTGCCAGCAGTGGGGAGGAGGGGAATGAGCAGTTCTTC. The V call is TRBV6-4, the J call TRBJ2-1; a weak D match, TRBD2 (6 bases). V lost 4 bases and J 7 bases, leaving 11 bases between the germline ends. The germline V gene encodes CDR1 MRHNA and CDR2 SNTAGT. The CDR3 consists of 13 residues.

This clone was picked up one time. The chain is built from TRBV5-1 and TRBJ1-4; D is possibly TRBD1 (5 bases). CDR1 SGHRS and CDR2 YFSETQ come from the germline V gene. V was cut by 0 bases and J by 6 bases, with 15 bases left in between. The CDR3 extends over 16 amino acids. The CDR3 reads CASSLGNPGRYEKLFF. The CDR3 DNA is TGCGCCAGCAGCTTGGGAAATCCAGGGAGGTATGAAAAACTGTTTTTT.

The sample holds a few counts of this clone. The chain is built from TRBV11-2 and TRBJ2-3; TRBD2 matches 12 bases. The CDR3 is 16 amino acids. Trimming removed 5 bases from V and 5 bases from J; junction bases left unmatched: 8. Germline CDR1 reads SGHAT; CDR2 reads FQNNGV. In DNA form, the CDR3 reads TGTGCCAGCAGCCCACCGGGACTAGCGGGCGGAGATACGCAGTATTTT. It codes for CASSPPGLAGGDTQYF. Drawing the rest from reference TRBV11-2 and TRBJ2-3, the complete variable domain is EAGVAQSPRYKIIEKRQSVAFWCNPISGHATLYWYQQILGQGPKLLIQFQNNGVVDDSQLPKDRFSAERLKGVDSTLKIQPAKLEDSAVYLCASSPPGLAGGDTQYFGPGTRLTVL.

This clone was observed a handful of times. CDR3 in DNA: TGTGCCTGGAGTGGGCTAGCGGGAGCCGGGGAGCTGTTTTTT. Amino acids: CAWSGLAGAGELFF. The rearrangement uses TRBV30 and TRBJ2-2; the match to TRBD2 covers 10 bases. Trimming removed 1 base from V and 6 bases from J; junction bases left unmatched: 2. Germline V lookup: CDR1 GTSNPN, CDR2 SVGIG (reference sequence). The CDR3 contains 14 residues.